These 20 T cell receptor beta chains were all obtained from the same sample, sequenced in a study of shared clonotypes between healthy human individuals. The assay was immunoSEQ multiplex PCR, and TCRdb's table has in-frame clones only and misses some. Among 2 million to 2.5 million clones, approximately 95% were seen once, and the ten largest hold 0.39%. Material for sequencing was naive CD4+ T cells from PBMCs. Subset given: CD45RA+ positively selected. The source of these receptors is a man aged 18 to 29 in good health. Some clones in this sample may be carry-over from other donors' samples.

Of note for this clone: Additional DNA sequences in this sample encode the identical CDR3. The chain couples TRBV28 to TRBJ2-1; D is possibly TRBD1 (5 bases). The V end was cut by 8 bases, the J end by 3 bases, with 8 bases between. The length of the CDR3 is 12 residues. CDR1 is MDHEN, CDR2 SYDVKM, per germline. CDR3 DNA sequence: TGTGCCAGCGGGGCCAGCTACAATGAGCAGTTCTTC. As protein: CASGASYNEQFF.

This clone was counted ten times or more. This chain joins TRBV4-1 and TRBJ2-1; D not resolved. Trimming removed 1 base at V and 4 bases at J, with 17 bases between. The CDR3 runs 17 residues. Germline V CDR1 and CDR2: MGHRA, YSYEKL. The CDR3 coding sequence is TGCGCCAGCAGCCAAGGTATTGTACGGGCCGATTACAATGAGCAGTTCTTC. It specifies CASSQGIVRADYNEQFF.

The J gene is TRBJ2-7, the V gene TRBV15; D is undetermined. Germline CDR1 reads LNHNV; CDR2 reads YYDKDF (reference sequence). The CDR3 has 14 amino acids. Trimming took 0 bases from V and 6 from J, leaving 12 bases between them. The CDR3 coding sequence is TGTGCCACCAGCAGAGAAAGCTATGGTAGCGAGCAGTACTTC. It translates to CATSRESYGSEQYF.

This clone was picked up one time. The chain combines TRBV15 with TRBJ2-7, with 10 bases aligning to TRBD1. Trimming took 5 bases from V and 3 from J; bases not matched to a gene: 7. The CDR3 is 15 residues long. The V gene's germline CDR1 is LNHNV and CDR2 YYDKDF (reference sequence). The CDR3 DNA reads as TGTGCCACCAGCCCCCTCCGGGACAGGGGCTACGAGCAGTACTTC. Its protein product is CATSPLRDRGYEQYF.

V and J are TRBV6-1 and TRBJ2-7; no reliable D call. The CDR3 is 14 amino acids. Germline V lookup: CDR1 MNHNS, CDR2 SASEGT. Trimming cost V 8 bases and J 0 bases, with 14 bases left between them. The CDR3 DNA reads as TGTGCCAGCGGTAATGGGATACCCTCCTACGAGCAGTACTTC. Translation: CASGNGIPSYEQYF.

As for this clone: The same CDR3 can be traced to other DNA sequences in this sample. The chain links TRBV5-1 to TRBJ1-1; unclear D gene. The CDR3 is 12 residues long. Trimming removed 1 base from V and 3 bases from J, with 4 bases in between. CDR1 SGHRS and CDR2 YFSETQ come from the germline V gene. CDR3 sequence reads: CASSLKDTEAFF. The CDR3 DNA follows: TGCGCCAGCAGCTTGAAAGACACTGAAGCTTTCTTT. Combining the CDR3 with reference TRBV5-1 and TRBJ1-1 gives the whole variable domain KAGVTQTPRYLIKTRGQQVTLSCSPISGHRSVSWYQQTPGQGLQFLFEYFSETQRNKGNFPGRFSGRQFSNSRSEMNVSTLELGDSALYLCASSLKDTEAFFGQGTRLTVV.

The rearrangement joins TRBV2 to TRBJ2-1, with TRBD2 identical over 10 bases. Germline V gene data show CDR1 as SNHLY and CDR2 as FYNNEI. The length of the CDR3 is 13 residues. The trim removed 6 bases at V and 9 bases at J, leaving 5 bases unmatched. The CDR3 DNA reads as TGTGCCAGCAGCGAGCGGGAGGGCGGTGAGCAGTTCTTC. It specifies CASSEREGGEQFF.

V and J are TRBV7-3 and TRBJ1-2; 8 bases are shared with TRBD1. Germline V gene lookup returns CDR1 SGHTA and CDR2 FQGTGA. The V gene end was trimmed by 5 bases and the J gene end by 0 bases; junction bases not matched to a gene: 8. This CDR3 region has 16 residues. As DNA, the CDR3 is TGTGCCAGCAGCCCAAAGGGGACAGGACCTAACTATGGCTACACCTTC. Amino acids: CASSPKGTGPNYGYTF.

This rearrangement joins TRBV28 to TRBJ2-7; no firm D call. There are 11 residues in the CDR3. V was trimmed by 5 bases and J by 3 bases, leaving 5 bases between them. Germline V gives CDR1 MDHEN, CDR2 SYDVKM. CDR3 DNA sequence: TGTGCCAGCAGTACTTACTACGAGCAGTACTTC. This translates into CASSTYYEQYF.

The CDR3 loop is CSVGSQINEKLFF. CDR3 coding DNA: TGCAGCGTTGGGTCCCAGATAAATGAAAAACTGTTTTTT. The chain uses TRBV29-1 and TRBJ1-4, with D unresolved. Trimming took 4 bases from V and 5 from J, leaving 11 bases between them. Per the germline V gene, CDR1 is SQVTM and CDR2 is ANQGSEA. CDR3 size: 13 residues. Together with reference TRBV29-1 and TRBJ1-4, the CDR3 gives the full variable domain: SAVISQKPSRDICQRGTSLTIQCQVDSQVTMMFWYRQQPGQSLTLIATANQGSEATYESGFVIDKFPISRPNLTFSTLTVSNMSPEDSSIYLCSVGSQINEKLFFGSGTQLSVL.

J is TRBJ1-2 and V is TRBV28, with 7 nucleotides matching TRBD1. CDR1 and CDR2 from the germline V gene are MDHEN and SYDVKM. This CDR3 has 13 amino acids. The trim removed 5 bases at V and 4 bases at J, leaving 4 bases unmatched. CDR3 DNA: TGTGCCAGCAGTCGTTACAGGGGCTATGGCTACACCTTC. This codes for CASSRYRGYGYTF.

The J gene is TRBJ1-1, the V gene TRBV5-5, with a tentative D call TRBD1 (6 bases). CDR1 and CDR2 (germline): SGHKS, YYEKEE (reference sequence). Trimming cost V 0 bases and J 2 bases, with 14 bases left between them. This CDR3 comprises 16 residues. The CDR3 coding sequence is TGTGCCAGCAGCTTGGTTGGACAGCACCTTAACACTGAAGCTTTCTTT. Protein product: CASSLVGQHLNTEAFF.

V is TRBV18 and J is TRBJ2-3; D is unclear. The CDR3 runs to 16 residues. Trimming removed 6 bases from V and 0 bases from J, with 16 bases in between. CDR1 KGHSH and CDR2 LQKENI come from the germline V gene. The CDR3 region has the DNA TGTGCCAGCTCCCAAGCAAGCCCTTCTAGCACAGATACGCAGTATTTT. The encoded protein is CASSQASPSSTDTQYF.

The J gene is TRBJ1-1, the V gene TRBV6-6; D remains ambiguous. This CDR3 contains 13 residues. V shed 5 bases and J shed 0 bases, with 7 bases lying between them. Germline loops: CDR1 MNHNY, CDR2 SVGAGI (reference sequence). This CDR3 reads CASSPYMNTEAFF. The CDR3 DNA reads as TGTGCCAGCAGTCCGTACATGAACACTGAAGCTTTCTTT.

The chain recombines TRBV10-3 with TRBJ1-1; D perhaps matches TRBD1 (5 bases). The V gene's germline CDR1 is ENHRY and CDR2 SYGVKD. The V and J ends lost 3 bases and 0 bases respectively, with 11 bases between them. CDR3 length: 15 amino acids. CDR3 protein: CAISDQGQMNTEAFF. CDR3 DNA sequence: TGTGCCATCAGTGATCAGGGCCAAATGAACACTGAAGCTTTCTTT.

The chain uses TRBV19 and TRBJ2-7; 10 bases are shared with TRBD2. The CDR3 totals 15 residues. Germline values: CDR1 LNHDA, CDR2 SQIVND (reference sequence). V lost 5 bases to trimming and J lost 6 bases; unmatched junction nucleotides: 10. CDR3 sequence: CASSQGTSVHAEQYF. The CDR3 DNA reads as TGTGCCAGTAGTCAAGGGACTAGCGTTCATGCCGAGCAGTACTTC.

The chain couples TRBV5-6 to TRBJ2-1; 8 positions match TRBD1. V shed 7 bases, J shed 6 bases, and the junction held 9 bases outside the gene matches. The germline CDR1 and CDR2 sequences are SGHDT and YYEEEE. The CDR3 contains 14 residues. The CDR3 here is CASCAGGSRNEQFF. The CDR3 DNA sequence: TGTGCCAGCTGCGCAGGGGGCTCCCGCAATGAGCAGTTCTTC.

Points on this clone: The sample carries other DNA sequences with the same CDR3. The chain uses TRBV11-2 and TRBJ2-3; a weak D match, TRBD1 (5 bases). The V gene lost 4 bases and the J gene lost 2 bases, with 10 bases spanning the gap. This CDR3 has 14 amino acids. The germline CDR1 and CDR2 sequences are SGHAT and FQNNGV. Written as DNA, the CDR3 is TGTGCCAGCAGCTCCCCAGGGTCCACAGATACGCAGTATTTT. It codes for CASSSPGSTDTQYF.

This clone was counted once. The chain recombines TRBV2 with TRBJ2-6, with 7 bases fitting TRBD1. Germline loops: CDR1 SNHLY, CDR2 FYNNEI. This CDR3 is built from 13 residues. The V and J ends lost 10 bases and 4 bases, in that order; junction bases with no gene match: 4. CDR3 in amino acids: CAIGTVGANVLTF. In DNA form, the CDR3 reads TGTGCCATCGGGACAGTAGGGGCCAACGTCCTGACTTTC.

This clone was detected only once. The chain recombines TRBV2 with TRBJ1-2; the D is unclear. The CDR3 totals 13 residues. V was pared by 2 bases and J by 3 bases, with 7 bases between. Germline CDR1 reads SNHLY; CDR2 reads FYNNEI. CDR3 bases: TGTGCCAGCAGTGAAACGCGGGACTATGGCTACACCTTC. Amino acid sequence: CASSETRDYGYTF.